The 20 T cell receptor beta chains presented below share a single source sample, sequenced in a study of cytomegalovirus exposure and HLA in healthy donors. The PCR used 60 Vbeta and 13 Jbeta primers. Only in-frame clones appear in the TCRdb table, and some are missing; sequencing was by immunoSEQ multiplex PCR. The sample has 80,000 to 90,000 clones; 81% are singletons. Sequencing was performed on PBMCs. The receptors here all came from a woman aged 30 to 39 in good health and CMV-seronegative.

This clone was observed a handful of times. The chain recombines TRBV18 with TRBJ2-5; D remains unclear. Trimming cost V 4 bases and J 2 bases, with 8 bases left between them. This CDR3 has 13 residues. CDR1 and CDR2 (germline): KGHSH, LQKENI. The CDR3 DNA is TGTGCCAGCTCACTGTCCGGGCAAGAGACCCAGTACTTC. Its protein product is CASSLSGQETQYF.

This chain uses TRBV2 with TRBJ2-4; 7 bases map to TRBD1. There are 14 residues in the CDR3. Trimming removed 4 bases from V and 6 bases from J; junction bases left unmatched: 6. Per germline, CDR1 SNHLY and CDR2 FYNNEI. For the CDR3, the DNA is TGTGCCAGCAGTGGATGGGACAGACCAAACATTCAGTACTTC. It codes for CASSGWDRPNIQYF.

The chain combines TRBV7-6 with TRBJ2-1; 13 bases are a match to TRBD2. With V trimmed by 6 bases and J by 0 bases, 2 bases remained unmatched. CDR3 length: 16 amino acids. Germline V gene lookup returns CDR1 SGHVS and CDR2 FNYEAQ. Here the CDR3 reads CASRRTSGSSYNEQFF. The CDR3 coding sequence is TGTGCCAGCAGGCGGACTAGCGGGAGCTCCTACAATGAGCAGTTCTTC.

The chain links TRBV27 to TRBJ2-1; 8 nucleotides match TRBD1. Germline-derived CDR1 and CDR2 are MNHEY and SMNVEV (reference sequence). Trimming cost V 4 bases and J 5 bases; bases outside gene matches: 4. The CDR3 length is 14 residues. The CDR3 loop reads CASSSGTGNNEQFF. The CDR3 bases are TGTGCCAGCAGTTCCGGGACAGGTAACAATGAGCAGTTCTTC.

V gene TRBV4-3 combines with J gene TRBJ2-3; 10 nucleotides line up with TRBD1. Germline V gene sequence: CDR1 LGHNA, CDR2 YSLEER. This CDR3 spans 15 amino acids. The trim removed 3 bases at V and 4 bases at J, leaving 4 bases unmatched. The CDR3 DNA is TGCGCCAGCAGCCATGGGACAGGGGCCGCAGATACGCAGTATTTT. This codes for CASSHGTGAADTQYF.

The chain couples TRBV28 to TRBJ1-2, with 7 bases fitting TRBD1. Trimming cost V 5 bases and J 0 bases; bases outside gene matches: 12. CDR3 length: 17 residues. Germline values: CDR1 MDHEN, CDR2 SYDVKM. The chain's CDR3 is CASSPLPRDRTNYGYTF. The CDR3 bases are TGTGCCAGCAGTCCCCTACCCCGGGACAGAACTAACTATGGCTACACCTTC.

The genes are TRBV28 and TRBJ2-5; 10 positions match TRBD1. The CDR3 has 15 residues. Trimming at V came to 4 bases and at J to 4 bases, leaving 6 bases not matched to a gene. The germline CDR1 and CDR2 sequences are MDHEN and SYDVKM. This CDR3 is CASSSPRTGGETQYF. The DNA of the CDR3 is TGTGCCAGCAGTTCCCCTCGGACAGGGGGAGAGACCCAGTACTTC. The full variable domain, completed using reference TRBV28 and TRBJ2-5, is DVKVTQSSRYLVKRTGEKVFLECVQDMDHENMFWYRQDPGLGLRLIYFSYDVKMKEKGDIPEGYSVSREKKERFSLILESASTNQTSMYLCASSSPRTGGETQYFGPGTRLLVL.

This clone was detected only once. The CDR3: CASSLASPTSYNEQFF. CDR3 coding DNA: TGTGCCAGCAGCTTGGCATCGCCTACCTCCTACAATGAGCAGTTCTTC. This chain connects TRBV5-4 to TRBJ2-1, with D unresolved. Germline V gene data show CDR1 as SGHNT and CDR2 as YYREEE (reference sequence). V lost 0 bases to trimming and J lost 0 bases, with 10 bases between them. CDR3 length: 16 residues. The full variable domain, in which reference TRBV5-4 and TRBJ2-1 provide the parts outside the CDR3, is ETGVTQSPTHLIKTRGQQVTLRCSSQSGHNTVSWYQQALGQGPQFIFQYYREEENGRGNFPPRFSGLQFPNYSSELNVNALELDDSALYLCASSLASPTSYNEQFFGPGTRLTVL.

V usage is TRBV6-5 and J usage is TRBJ2-1, with unresolved D. CDR3 length equals 13 residues. The germline CDR1 and CDR2 sequences are MNHEY and SVGAGI. V lost 2 bases to trimming and J lost 4 bases, with 6 bases between them. The CDR3 DNA reads TGTGCCAGCAGTTACACAGTATACAATGAGCAGTTCTTC. Translation: CASSYTVYNEQFF.

This clone was picked up one time. The CDR3 region is CASSPAGGRVGETQYF. CDR3 bases: TGTGCCAGCAGCCCCGCGGGAGGCCGGGTAGGAGAGACCCAGTACTTC. The V call is TRBV11-2, the J call TRBJ2-5, with 8 bases matching TRBD2. V dropped 5 bases and J dropped 4; count of bases not matched to a gene: 12. The CDR3 length is 16 residues. Germline V gene lookup returns CDR1 SGHAT and CDR2 FQNNGV.

This chain joins TRBV19 and TRBJ2-4; 11 positions match TRBD2. Unmatched junction bases numbered 27, after V lost 3 bases and J lost 5 bases. Germline CDR1 reads LNHDA; CDR2 reads SQIVND (reference sequence). The length of the CDR3 is 23 residues. The CDR3 here is CASSISPPLLAGDQWVWENIQYF. The CDR3 DNA follows: TGTGCCAGTAGTATCAGTCCCCCCCTACTAGCGGGAGACCAATGGGTCTGGGAAAACATTCAGTACTTC.

This chain links TRBV5-1 with TRBJ2-7, with TRBD2 matching 11 bases. The J segment lost 0 bases and the V segment lost 6 bases, leaving 5 bases of the junction unmatched. The CDR3 is 15 residues long. Germline-derived CDR1 and CDR2 are SGHRS and YFSETQ. The CDR3 DNA follows: TGCGCCAGCAACACCGGGACTAGCGGCTCCTACGAGCAGTACTTC. Translation gives CASNTGTSGSYEQYF.

This rearrangement joins TRBV6-1 to TRBJ2-3; D might be TRBD2 (6 bases). The germline V gene has CDR1 MNHNS and CDR2 SASEGT. V lost 6 bases and J lost 1, with 17 bases in between. This CDR3 has 16 residues. The CDR3 loop reads CASRESGLQGTDTQYF. The DNA for the CDR3 is TGTGCCAGCAGGGAATCGGGACTCCAAGGCACAGATACGCAGTATTTT.

The chain has TRBV7-9 and TRBJ1-4; D perhaps matches TRBD1 (6 bases). This CDR3 comprises 15 residues. Between the trimmed V and J ends, which lost 3 bases and 6 bases, there was a span of 14 bases. Germline V gene data show CDR1 as SEHNR and CDR2 as FQNEAQ (reference sequence). The CDR3 sequence: CASSLGAARDEKLFF. The CDR3 DNA follows: TGTGCCAGCAGCTTGGGGGCAGCCCGCGATGAAAAACTGTTTTTT. Full variable domain (remainder filled in from reference TRBV7-9 and TRBJ1-4): DTGVSQNPRHKITKRGQNVTFRCDPISEHNRLYWYRQTLGQGPEFLTYFQNEAQLEKSRLLSDRFSAERPKGSFSTLEIQRTEQGDSAMYLCASSLGAARDEKLFFGSGTQLSVL.

The chain is built from TRBV5-3 and TRBJ1-5; D is ambiguous. TRBV5-3 is identified as an open reading frame with a role that is uncertain. Trimming left V 4 bases short and J 1 base short, with 18 bases between. This CDR3 region has 17 residues. CDR3 in DNA: TGTGCCAGAAGCGCCCGGGAGGCTCCTTTGAGCAATCAGCCCCAGCATTTT. Its translation is CARSAREAPLSNQPQHF.

This sequence joins TRBV7-9 and TRBJ2-1; TRBD2 matches 13 bases. The CDR3 spans 19 residues. Losses at the gene ends were 5 bases for V and 3 bases for J; bases not matched to a gene: 13. CDR1 SEHNR and CDR2 FQNEAQ come from the germline V gene (reference sequence). CDR3 protein: CASSPAIAGLAGFYNEQFF. The CDR3 region has the DNA TGTGCCAGCAGCCCCGCCATTGCGGGACTAGCGGGATTCTACAATGAGCAGTTCTTC. Full variable domain (outside the CDR3, taken from reference TRBV7-9 and TRBJ2-1): DTGVSQNPRHKITKRGQNVTFRCDPISEHNRLYWYRQTLGQGPEFLTYFQNEAQLEKSRLLSDRFSAERPKGSFSTLEIQRTEQGDSAMYLCASSPAIAGLAGFYNEQFFGPGTRLTVL.

The gene calls are TRBV2 and TRBJ1-5; D may be TRBD1 (5 bases). The germline gives CDR1 SNHLY, CDR2 FYNNEI. CDR3 length: 14 amino acids. Trimming took off 4 bases at V and 3 bases at J, with 10 bases between the two ends. The CDR3 sequence: CASSVQGANQPQHF. The CDR3 nucleotides are TGTGCCAGCAGTGTACAAGGGGCCAATCAGCCCCAGCATTTT.

The V and J genes are TRBV18 and TRBJ2-7; D remains unclear. V was shortened by 2 bases and J by 2 bases, with 13 bases between the two germline ends. The CDR3 spans 15 residues. Germline V CDR1 and CDR2: KGHSH, LQKENI. The CDR3 spells CASSPMSGRTYEQYF. CDR3 in DNA: TGTGCCAGCTCACCAATGTCAGGAAGAACCTACGAGCAGTACTTC.

The CDR3 DNA reads TGTGCCAGCAGCCCAGGGGGCGTCGGCCCCTACAATGAGCAGTTCTTC. Protein product: CASSPGGVGPYNEQFF. This sequence joins TRBV7-9 and TRBJ2-1; 8 bases align to TRBD1. V shed 5 bases, J shed 2 bases, and the junction held 8 bases outside the gene matches. The CDR3 is 16 residues long. Germline-derived CDR1 and CDR2 are SEHNR and FQNEAQ (reference sequence).

The chain links TRBV13 to TRBJ2-7; D gene unclear. V shed 0 bases and J shed 1 base, with 10 bases lying between them. CDR1 is PRHDT, CDR2 FYEKMQ, per germline (reference sequence). The CDR3 is 15 residues long. The DNA of the CDR3 is TGTGCCAGCAGCTTAGGGCACGTCGGTTCCTACGAGCAGTACTTC. The encoded protein is CASSLGHVGSYEQYF.